This entry lists 24 T cell receptor beta chains sequenced from one sample in a study of a mutant IDH1 vaccine in newly diagnosed glioma. Assay: immunoSEQ multiplex PCR; the TCRdb copy retains only in-frame clones and omits some. This table has roughly 70,000 clones, approximately 84% appearing once. As for time point: week 23, last vaccination. The study gave 300 ug of mutant IDH1 20-mer peptide per vaccine dose, with topical imiquimod. Their target antigens are unknown. The sequenced sample was PBMCs, obtained from a glioma patient whose treatment included an IDH1 peptide vaccine. The source of these receptors is a man younger than 30 with glioma.

The genes are TRBV7-9 and TRBJ2-5, with 8 bases aligning to TRBD1. Germline V gives CDR1 SEHNR, CDR2 FQNEAQ (reference sequence). The CDR3 totals 15 residues. V was clipped by 5 bases and J by 6 bases; unmatched bases: 11. This CDR3 reads CASSRGTTGDQTQYF. In nucleotides, the CDR3 is TGTGCCAGCAGCCGCGGAACGACAGGGGATCAGACCCAGTACTTC.

The chain has TRBV7-2 and TRBJ2-1; D assignment may be TRBD1 or TRBD2 (5 bases each). The CDR3 totals 14 residues. The V gene's germline CDR1 is SGHTA and CDR2 FQGNSA. Deletions cut 2 bases from V and 4 bases from J, with 9 bases between. This CDR3 is CASSLLGEYNEQFF. DNA of the CDR3: TGTGCCAGCAGCTTATTGGGGGAGTACAATGAGCAGTTCTTC.

The chain links TRBV27 to TRBJ1-2, with D perhaps matching TRBD1 (6 bases). Trimming took 4 bases from V and 0 from J, leaving 12 bases between them. The germline V gene encodes CDR1 MNHEY and CDR2 SMNVEV (reference sequence). The CDR3 length is 15 residues. In DNA form, the CDR3 reads TGTGCCAGCAGTTCCCCGGACAGAGCTAACTATGGCTACACCTTC. Translation gives CASSSPDRANYGYTF.

This clone was observed a handful of times. The chain links TRBV9 to TRBJ2-2, with a tentative D call TRBD1 (6 bases). The CDR3 contains 14 residues. The germline V gene has CDR1 SGDLS and CDR2 YYNGEE. Trimming removed 5 bases from V and 3 bases from J, with 11 bases in between. The CDR3 DNA follows: TGTGCCAGCAGTGGACAGAAATACACCGGGGAGCTGTTTTTT. This sequence encodes CASSGQKYTGELFF. The complete variable domain, with remaining parts taken from reference TRBV9 and TRBJ2-2, reads DSGVTQTPKHLITATGQRVTLRCSPRSGDLSVYWYQQSLDQGLQFLIQYYNGEERAKGNILERFSAQQFPDLHSELNLSSLELGDSALYFCASSGQKYTGELFFGEGSRLTVL.

The V gene is TRBV28, the J gene TRBJ2-5, with 10 bases aligning to TRBD2. CDR1 is MDHEN and CDR2 is SYDVKM in the germline V gene. Trimming took 6 bases from V and 5 from J; bases not matched to a gene: 15. The CDR3 totals 17 residues. The CDR3, as DNA: TGTGCCAGCAGGGTAGTGGCTAGCGGGAGACGGGGGGAGACCCAGTACTTC. Translating gives CASRVVASGRRGETQYF.

The chain recombines TRBV2 with TRBJ2-1, with D uncertain. This CDR3 is 15 amino acids long. Germline lookup yields CDR1 SNHLY and CDR2 FYNNEI. Trimming removed 5 bases at V and 0 bases at J, with 11 bases between. CDR3 region: CASSFETGSYNEQFF. CDR3 bases: TGTGCCAGCAGTTTCGAAACTGGCTCCTACAATGAGCAGTTCTTC.

V is TRBV30 and J is TRBJ2-7; a possible D gene is TRBD1 (6 bases). Germline V gives CDR1 GTSNPN, CDR2 SVGIG (reference sequence). The V end was cut by 0 bases, the J end by 2 bases, with 17 bases between. This CDR3 region has 16 residues. The CDR3, as DNA: TGTGCCTGGAGTGTACAGGGTCCGGGGATTCCCTACGAGCAGTACTTC. It encodes CAWSVQGPGIPYEQYF.

The chain is built from TRBV19 and TRBJ1-6; 8 bases are shared with TRBD1. The V gene end was trimmed by 6 bases and the J gene end by 1 base; junction bases not matched to a gene: 5. This CDR3 comprises 16 residues. Germline CDR1 LNHDA, CDR2 SQIVND (reference sequence). For the CDR3, the DNA is TGTGCCAGTAGCCCAGGGGGCCGGTCCTATAATTCACCCCTCCACTTT. Translated: CASSPGGRSYNSPLHF. The variable domain in full, with the rest retrieved from reference TRBV19 and TRBJ1-6, is DGGITQSPKYLFRKEGQNVTLSCEQNLNHDAMYWYRQDPGQGLRLIYYSQIVNDFQKGDIAEGYSVSREKKESFPLTVTSAQKNPTAFYLCASSPGGRSYNSPLHFGNGTRLTVT.

The V gene is TRBV10-3, the J gene TRBJ1-1; D not resolved. In germline, CDR1 is ENHRY, CDR2 SYGVKD. The V and J ends lost 3 bases and 1 base respectively, with 6 bases between them. This CDR3 spans 13 amino acids. DNA for the CDR3: TGTGCCATCAGTGAAAAAGCGAACACTGAAGCTTTCTTT. It codes for CAISEKANTEAFF.

The chain has TRBV5-1 and TRBJ2-2; perhaps TRBD2 as D (6 bases). V shed 4 bases and J shed 5 bases, with 15 bases lying between them. Germline CDR1 SGHRS, CDR2 YFSETQ. CDR3 size: 15 residues. The CDR3 sequence: CASSAPGTLTGELFF. Written as DNA, the CDR3 is TGCGCCAGCAGCGCTCCCGGGACTTTGACCGGGGAGCTGTTTTTT.

Points on this clone: The junction and the germline gene differ at one end; a read error may be behind it. V and J are TRBV4-1 and TRBJ1-2; 7 nucleotides align to TRBD1. The CDR3 extends over 12 amino acids. In germline, CDR1 is MGHRA, CDR2 YSYEKL. The CDR3 bases are TGCGCCAGCAGCCAGCCTTGGACAGGCTGCACCTTC. This translates into CASSQPWTGCTF.

This clone was seen only once. The J gene is TRBJ1-4, the V gene TRBV4-2, with D unresolved. The CDR3 is 15 amino acids. CDR1 is LGHNA, CDR2 YNFKEQ, per germline. V lost 2 bases, J lost 7 bases, and 14 bases lay in between. CDR3: CASSQSRREREKLFF. The DNA for the CDR3 is TGTGCCAGCAGCCAAAGTCGCCGTGAGCGTGAAAAACTGTTTTTT.

V usage is TRBV11-1 and J usage is TRBJ2-7; 8 positions agree with TRBD1. Germline trimming cut 1 base from V and 3 bases from J; bases unmatched to any gene: 5. Germline CDR1 is SGHAT and CDR2 is FQDESV (reference sequence). The CDR3 is 15 residues long. In DNA, the CDR3 is TGTGCCAGCAGCTTAGGGGGGACAGGACTCTACGAGCAGTACTTC. Translation gives CASSLGGTGLYEQYF.

The chain combines TRBV7-9 with TRBJ2-5, with D perhaps TRBD1 or TRBD2 (5 bases each). CDR3 length equals 13 residues. Trimming stripped 11 bases from V and 0 bases from J, with 13 bases between. The germline V gene has CDR1 SEHNR and CDR2 FQNEAQ (reference sequence). CDR3 in amino acids: CAAEGPYQETQYF. CDR3 DNA: TGTGCCGCCGAGGGGCCGTACCAAGAGACCCAGTACTTC.

The chain recombines TRBV28 with TRBJ2-2; D could derive from TRBD1 or TRBD2 (5 bases each). The CDR3 length is 16 residues. V lost 1 base and J 3 bases, leaving 12 bases between the germline ends. Looked up from germline, CDR1 is MDHEN and CDR2 is SYDVKM. CDR3 in amino acids: CASSLLEGTDTGELFF. Written as DNA, the CDR3 is TGTGCCAGCAGTTTATTGGAAGGGACCGACACCGGGGAGCTGTTTTTT. The full variable domain, completed using reference TRBV28 and TRBJ2-2, is DVKVTQSSRYLVKRTGEKVFLECVQDMDHENMFWYRQDPGLGLRLIYFSYDVKMKEKGDIPEGYSVSREKKERFSLILESASTNQTSMYLCASSLLEGTDTGELFFGEGSRLTVL.

The V and J genes are TRBV6-6 and TRBJ2-3; D uncertain. The CDR3 extends over 15 amino acids. CDR1 and CDR2 (germline): MNHNY, SVGAGI (reference sequence). V gave up 6 bases and J gave up 0 bases, with 13 bases separating them. This CDR3 reads CASRFYPTSTDTQYF. CDR3 sequence (DNA): TGTGCCAGCAGATTCTATCCTACTAGCACAGATACGCAGTATTTT.

The chain links TRBV19 to TRBJ1-1; 7 nucleotides line up with TRBD1. The CDR3 is made up of 15 amino acids. Trimming removed 5 bases from V and 4 bases from J; junction bases left unmatched: 10. Germline-derived CDR1 and CDR2 are LNHDA and SQIVND (reference sequence). The CDR3 here is CASSPRQGQATEAFF. CDR3 bases: TGTGCCAGTAGTCCTCGACAGGGCCAAGCCACTGAAGCTTTCTTT. The whole variable domain, remainder taken from reference TRBV19 and TRBJ1-1, is DGGITQSPKYLFRKEGQNVTLSCEQNLNHDAMYWYRQDPGQGLRLIYYSQIVNDFQKGDIAEGYSVSREKKESFPLTVTSAQKNPTAFYLCASSPRQGQATEAFFGQGTRLTVV.

J is TRBJ2-2 and V is TRBV6-1; maybe TRBD2 (5 bases). CDR3 size: 13 residues. Germline V lookup: CDR1 MNHNS, CDR2 SASEGT. The V gene lost 7 bases and the J gene lost 7 bases, with 13 bases spanning the gap. The CDR3 reads CASTMGADGELFF. The CDR3 coding sequence is TGTGCCAGCACCATGGGAGCGGACGGGGAGCTGTTTTTT.

The chain couples TRBV11-2 to TRBJ2-5, with 14 bases fitting TRBD2. Per the germline V gene, CDR1 is SGHAT and CDR2 is FQNNGV. This CDR3 is built from 16 residues. With V trimmed by 4 bases and J by 6 bases, 7 bases remained unmatched. CDR3 coding DNA: TGTGCCAGCAGCTCAAGGACTAGCGGGGGGATAAAGACCCAGTACTTC. Translation: CASSSRTSGGIKTQYF.

The V call is TRBV18, the J call TRBJ1-1; D may be TRBD1 (5 bases). Germline V gene lookup returns CDR1 KGHSH and CDR2 LQKENI. This CDR3 is built from 13 residues. V was cut by 2 bases and J by 6 bases, with 10 bases left in between. DNA of the CDR3: TGTGCCAGCTCACCAGCAGGGACGGCTGAAGCTTTCTTT. Translation: CASSPAGTAEAFF.

The chain joins TRBV6-1 to TRBJ1-5, with D perhaps matching TRBD1 (5 bases). The CDR3 is made up of 15 amino acids. In germline, CDR1 is MNHNS, CDR2 SASEGT. Trimming took off 6 bases at V and 8 bases at J, with 20 bases between the two ends. CDR3 DNA sequence: TGTGCCAGCAGAACAAAGGGACCGCGAGATGAGCCCCAGCATTTT. It encodes CASRTKGPRDEPQHF.

The chain joins TRBV30 to TRBJ2-2; no definite D call. The germline V gene has CDR1 GTSNPN and CDR2 SVGIG (reference sequence). V was cut by 1 base and J by 3 bases, with 6 bases left in between. There are 13 residues in the CDR3. The CDR3 region has the DNA TGTGCCTGGAGTGCTGGGTACACCGGGGAGCTGTTTTTT. It translates to CAWSAGYTGELFF.

The V call is TRBV2, the J call TRBJ1-6; D is ambiguous. Between the trimmed V and J ends, which lost 4 bases and 8 bases, there was a span of 12 bases. Germline V gene data show CDR1 as SNHLY and CDR2 as FYNNEI. The CDR3 loop spans 14 amino acids. The CDR3 protein is CASSVLPEDSPLHF. The CDR3 bases are TGTGCCAGCAGTGTGTTGCCGGAGGATTCACCCCTCCACTTT.

This clone was seen a few times. This chain links TRBV28 with TRBJ1-1; D remains unclear. V shed 2 bases and J shed 3 bases, with 7 bases lying between them. This CDR3 is 13 amino acids long. Germline CDR1 MDHEN, CDR2 SYDVKM. CDR3 in DNA: TGTGCCAGCAGTTTAACGTTTGACACTGAAGCTTTCTTT. Its translation: CASSLTFDTEAFF.